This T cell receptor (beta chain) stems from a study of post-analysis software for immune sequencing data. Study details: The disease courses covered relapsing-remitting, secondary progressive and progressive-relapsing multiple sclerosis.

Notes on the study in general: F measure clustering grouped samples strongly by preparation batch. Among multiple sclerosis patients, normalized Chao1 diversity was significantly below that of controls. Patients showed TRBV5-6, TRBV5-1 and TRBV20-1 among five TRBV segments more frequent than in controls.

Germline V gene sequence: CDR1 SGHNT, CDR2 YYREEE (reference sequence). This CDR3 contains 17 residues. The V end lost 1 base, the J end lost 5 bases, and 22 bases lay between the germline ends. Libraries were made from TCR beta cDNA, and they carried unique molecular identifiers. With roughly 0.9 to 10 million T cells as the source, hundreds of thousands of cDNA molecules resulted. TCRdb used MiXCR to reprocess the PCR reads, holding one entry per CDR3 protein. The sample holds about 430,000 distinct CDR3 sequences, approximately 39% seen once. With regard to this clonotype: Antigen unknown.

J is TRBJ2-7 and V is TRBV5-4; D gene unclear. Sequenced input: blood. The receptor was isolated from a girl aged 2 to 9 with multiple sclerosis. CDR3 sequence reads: CASSLTPSRHVLNEQYF. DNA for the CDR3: TGTGCCAGCAGCTTGACGCCCTCTAGGCACGTCTTGAACGAGCAGTACTTC.